This entry describes one T cell receptor (beta chain). Germline V gives CDR1 SGHTA, CDR2 FQGTGA. The CDR3 is 14 residues long. The V end lost 2 bases, the J end lost 7 bases, and 12 bases lay between the germline ends. This sample is part of a study of early stage breast cancer tumors. Sequencing used immunoSEQ multiplex PCR; TCRdb keeps in-frame clones, though not all of them. The table has over 25,000 clones, 72% seen once; the top ten hold around 34%. The rearrangement uses TRBV7-3 and TRBJ2-1, with D possibly matching TRBD2 (6 bases). The sample was blood. The TCR was taken from a person aged 50-59 years with breast cancer. The CDR3 DNA sequence: TGTGCCAGCAGCTTATCCTCCAGCGGGAATGAGCAGTTCTTC. Its translation is CASSLSSSGNEQFF.